Each of the 17 T cell receptor beta chains below was sequenced from the same sample in a study of CD8+ T cells in alopecia areata. RNA was isolated and reverse transcribed to cDNA, the sequencing template. The method was immunoSEQ multiplex PCR; TCRdb's version includes in-frame clones alone and lacks a portion of them. The sample lists approximately 280,000 clones; 55% to 70% were seen once. Described treatment: oral pan-JAK inhibitor, 5-10 mg twice daily. The sample consisted of CD4+ T cells sorted from blood, taken at week 24, from a patient treated with tofacitinib. Receptor source: a human donor with alopecia areata.

V usage is TRBV5-4 and J usage is TRBJ2-3, with 7 bases lining up with TRBD2. CDR1 is SGHNT and CDR2 is YYREEE in the germline V gene (reference sequence). V gave up 0 bases and J gave up 0 bases; unmatched junction bases: 4. This CDR3 is 16 amino acids long. CDR3 coding DNA: TGTGCCAGCAGCTTGGTTCCAGCGGGGAGCACAGATACGCAGTATTTT. Translated: CASSLVPAGSTDTQYF.

This clone occurred once. The chain recombines TRBV15 with TRBJ1-5; TRBD1 aligns across 8 bases. The length of the CDR3 is 18 residues. Germline lookup yields CDR1 LNHNV and CDR2 YYDKDF (reference sequence). With 3 bases clipped from V and 4 bases from J, the junction kept 14 bases outside the gene matches. The CDR3 spells CATSRGRGPGKGNQPQHF. CDR3 bases: TGTGCCACCAGCAGGGGCAGGGGGCCGGGTAAGGGGAATCAGCCCCAGCATTTT.

This sequence joins TRBV5-1 and TRBJ1-1; a weak D match, TRBD1 (6 bases). Germline V gene sequence: CDR1 SGHRS, CDR2 YFSETQ. The CDR3 consists of 16 residues. V dropped 0 bases and J dropped 5 bases, with 17 bases sitting between them. The CDR3 sequence is CASSLATAGADTEAFF. The CDR3 nucleotides are TGCGCCAGCAGCTTGGCTACCGCAGGGGCTGATACTGAAGCTTTCTTT.

The chain joins TRBV2 to TRBJ2-3, with 11 bases identical to TRBD2. The CDR3 spans 14 residues. Per the germline V gene, CDR1 is SNHLY and CDR2 is FYNNEI. V was pared by 8 bases and J by 8 bases, with 9 bases of the junction left unmatched. The CDR3 protein is CASGPSGGLGTQYF. Here the CDR3 DNA reads TGTGCCAGCGGGCCTAGCGGGGGGCTTGGTACGCAGTATTTT. The variable domain in full, with the rest retrieved from reference TRBV2 and TRBJ2-3, is EPEVTQTPSHQVTQMGQEVILRCVPISNHLYFYWYRQILGQKVEFLVSFYNNEISEKSEIFDDQFSVERPDGSNFTLKIRSTKLEDSAMYFCASGPSGGLGTQYFGPGTRLTVL.

The CDR3 here is CASSLGYRDGTQYF. CDR3 DNA: TGTGCCAGCAGCTTAGGGTACAGGGATGGGACCCAGTACTTC. The rearrangement joins TRBV7-2 to TRBJ2-5; a possible D gene is TRBD1 (6 bases). The germline V gene encodes CDR1 SGHTA and CDR2 FQGNSA. The CDR3 length is 14 residues. V was shortened by 1 base and J by 7 bases, with 13 bases between the two germline ends. The variable domain in full, with the rest retrieved from reference TRBV7-2 and TRBJ2-5, is GAGVSQSPSNKVTEKGKDVELRCDPISGHTALYWYRQSLGQGLEFLIYFQGNSAPDKSGLPSDRFSAERTGGSVSTLTIQRTQQEDSAVYLCASSLGYRDGTQYFGPGTRLLVL.

The chain links TRBV28 to TRBJ2-7; weak D call: TRBD2 (6 bases). V gave up 7 bases and J gave up 0 bases, with 7 bases separating them. CDR1 and CDR2 (germline): MDHEN, SYDVKM. The CDR3 has 12 residues. CDR3 DNA: TGTGCCAGCACGGGAGACTCCTACGAGCAGTACTTC. Translated, it gives CASTGDSYEQYF.

The V call is TRBV2, the J call TRBJ1-3; 7 nucleotides match TRBD1. Unmatched junction bases numbered 1, after V lost 6 bases and J lost 2 bases. The CDR3 length is 13 residues. The V gene's germline CDR1 is SNHLY and CDR2 FYNNEI. The CDR3 region is CASRGQTGNTIYF. The CDR3 DNA sequence: TGTGCCAGCAGGGGACAGACTGGAAACACCATATATTTT.

J is TRBJ1-6 and V is TRBV18; 8 positions agree with TRBD1. Germline V lookup: CDR1 KGHSH, CDR2 LQKENI. The CDR3 sequence is 14 residues long. Trimming cost V 6 bases and J 5 bases; bases outside gene matches: 3. CDR3 in amino acids: CASSDRGDNSPLHF. CDR3 sequence (DNA): TGTGCCAGCTCCGACAGGGGAGATAATTCACCCCTCCACTTT.

The chain carries TRBV2 and TRBJ1-1; TRBD1 aligns across 7 bases. CDR3 length: 14 residues. The V gene's germline CDR1 is SNHLY and CDR2 FYNNEI. The V and J ends lost 6 bases and 6 bases, in that order; junction bases with no gene match: 10. The CDR3 DNA sequence: TGTGCCAGCAGAGGGGACAGCATCGTTTCTGAAGCTTTCTTT. It encodes CASRGDSIVSEAFF.

This rearrangement joins TRBV19 to TRBJ2-5; 7 bases are shared with TRBD1. The CDR3 loop spans 14 amino acids. Unmatched junction bases numbered 4, after V lost 4 bases and J lost 2 bases. Germline CDR1 reads LNHDA; CDR2 reads SQIVND (reference sequence). This chain's CDR3 is CASSTDRRQETQYF. The CDR3 DNA reads as TGTGCCAGTAGTACGGACAGGAGACAAGAGACCCAGTACTTC. Variable domain in full (rest from reference TRBV19 and TRBJ2-5): DGGITQSPKYLFRKEGQNVTLSCEQNLNHDAMYWYRQDPGQGLRLIYYSQIVNDFQKGDIAEGYSVSREKKESFPLTVTSAQKNPTAFYLCASSTDRRQETQYFGPGTRLLVL.

The rearrangement joins TRBV11-2 to TRBJ2-5, with 11 bases lining up with TRBD2. The V gene end was trimmed by 3 bases and the J gene end by 1 base; junction bases not matched to a gene: 4. Germline lookup yields CDR1 SGHAT and CDR2 FQNNGV. The CDR3 sequence is 16 residues long. CDR3 amino acids: CASSFTSGGVQETQYF. In DNA form, the CDR3 reads TGTGCCAGCAGCTTTACTAGCGGGGGCGTCCAAGAGACCCAGTACTTC. Full variable domain (outside the CDR3, taken from reference TRBV11-2 and TRBJ2-5): EAGVAQSPRYKIIEKRQSVAFWCNPISGHATLYWYQQILGQGPKLLIQFQNNGVVDDSQLPKDRFSAERLKGVDSTLKIQPAKLEDSAVYLCASSFTSGGVQETQYFGPGTRLLVL.

The rearrangement links TRBV15 to TRBJ1-5, with TRBD1 identical over 7 bases. The V gene's germline CDR1 is LNHNV and CDR2 YYDKDF (reference sequence). The CDR3 loop spans 13 amino acids. With V trimmed by 6 bases and J by 5 bases, 4 bases remained unmatched. The DNA of the CDR3 is TGTGCCACCAGAACAGGGGCAGATCAGCCCCAGCATTTT. It yields the protein CATRTGADQPQHF.

This clone has more than one count but fewer than ten. This chain connects TRBV6-5 to TRBJ1-5; D is ambiguous. Germline V CDR1 and CDR2: MNHEY, SVGAGI. V lost 6 bases to trimming and J lost 0 bases, with 3 bases between them. The CDR3 is 12 amino acids. The CDR3 sequence: CASSDSNQPQHF. The CDR3 nucleotides read TGTGCCAGCAGCGATAGCAATCAGCCCCAGCATTTT.

V is TRBV5-1 and J is TRBJ2-5; maybe TRBD2 (6 bases). Trimming shortened V by 0 bases and J by 2 bases, and 8 bases separated the two germline ends. Germline values: CDR1 SGHRS, CDR2 YFSETQ. This CDR3 spans 14 amino acids. CDR3: CASSLVEGQETQYF. The CDR3, as DNA: TGCGCCAGCAGCTTGGTGGAGGGGCAAGAGACCCAGTACTTC. The entire variable domain, with the rest obtained from reference TRBV5-1 and TRBJ2-5, is as follows: KAGVTQTPRYLIKTRGQQVTLSCSPISGHRSVSWYQQTPGQGLQFLFEYFSETQRNKGNFPGRFSGRQFSNSRSEMNVSTLELGDSALYLCASSLVEGQETQYFGPGTRLLVL.

This clone was seen a handful of times. The chain has TRBV10-3 and TRBJ1-4; D is undetermined. V was shortened by 5 bases and J by 7 bases, with 11 bases between the two germline ends. Germline V gene data show CDR1 as ENHRY and CDR2 as SYGVKD. This CDR3 is built from 13 residues. The CDR3 reads CAISPIIGEKLFF. CDR3 coding DNA: TGTGCCATCAGTCCCATTATCGGTGAAAAACTGTTTTTT.

The J gene is TRBJ1-5, the V gene TRBV28, with 7 bases matching TRBD1. Germline lookup yields CDR1 MDHEN and CDR2 SYDVKM. The CDR3 extends over 15 amino acids. The V gene end was trimmed by 7 bases and the J gene end by 3 bases; junction bases not matched to a gene: 9. CDR3 sequence (DNA): TGTGCCAGCACTCCCGGGACAGCACCCAATCAGCCCCAGCATTTT. It translates to CASTPGTAPNQPQHF.

V and J are TRBV18 and TRBJ2-5; no definite D call. This CDR3 has 14 residues. Germline CDR1 KGHSH, CDR2 LQKENI. The V end was cut by 0 bases, the J end by 2 bases, with 7 bases between. CDR3 region: CASSPPTLQETQYF. CDR3 DNA sequence: TGTGCCAGCTCACCACCGACGTTACAAGAGACCCAGTACTTC.